The clone carrying this T cell receptor (beta chain) was recorded once. Its specificity is not known. The record originates from a study of response to subunit inactivated influenza vaccine. Broader study findings: The authors proposed limited new T cell recruitment per seasonal influenza vaccination.

TCRdb reprocessed the RT-PCR reads with MiXCR, giving one entry per CDR3 protein. The sample consists of more than 450,000 distinct CDR3 sequences, 7.6% of them appearing once. The length of the CDR3 is 13 residues. V lost 3 bases and J lost 3, with 8 bases in between. Germline V CDR1 and CDR2: LNHDA, SQIVND (reference sequence). The chain recombines TRBV19 with TRBJ2-5; D call uncertain. The sequencing here drew on PBMCs from blood, taken roughly 24 months after vaccination. The TCR originated in a man in his fifties or sixties who received an inactivated influenza vaccine. CDR3 sequence: CASSITGKETQYF. As DNA, the CDR3 is TGTGCCAGTAGTATCACTGGAAAAGAGACCCAGTACTTC.